The rows below give T cell receptor beta chains drawn from one sample of a study of blood T cell repertoires in COVID-19. Assay used: immunoSEQ multiplex PCR; TCRdb lists only in-frame clones, some missing. The sample holds 150,000 to 200,000 clones; around 84% are singletons and the top ten take about 19%. Material: peripheral blood. The receptors stem from a woman older than 75 with acute or convalescent COVID-19. The CDR3 runs from the conserved cysteine through the conserved F or W. D genes are given only for firm matches.

CDR3aa	j_gene	v_gene	d_gene
CSASTGWTYNEQFF	TRBJ2-1	TRBV20-1	-
CASSFYRESNQPQHF	TRBJ1-5	TRBV28	-
CASSPLFVNTEAFF	TRBJ1-1	TRBV18	-
CASSPGLAGFSYNEQFF	TRBJ2-1	TRBV5-4	TRBD2
CASSLDIPGGNSPLHF	TRBJ1-6	TRBV7-6	TRBD1
CASSQGRQRNTEAFF	TRBJ1-1	TRBV14	-
CASSLGGTSSGANVLTF	TRBJ2-6	TRBV7-6	TRBD2
CAISEYAGGASNEQYF	TRBJ2-7	TRBV10-3	-
CASSPDRASNQPQHF	TRBJ1-5	TRBV7-2	TRBD1
CASSLFAETYNTGELFF	TRBJ2-2	TRBV7-2	-
CASSPRGLGTDTQYF	TRBJ2-3	TRBV19	TRBD1
CASREEAITGELFF	TRBJ2-2	TRBV5-1	-
CASSAGTGGGNQPQHF	TRBJ1-5	TRBV18	TRBD1